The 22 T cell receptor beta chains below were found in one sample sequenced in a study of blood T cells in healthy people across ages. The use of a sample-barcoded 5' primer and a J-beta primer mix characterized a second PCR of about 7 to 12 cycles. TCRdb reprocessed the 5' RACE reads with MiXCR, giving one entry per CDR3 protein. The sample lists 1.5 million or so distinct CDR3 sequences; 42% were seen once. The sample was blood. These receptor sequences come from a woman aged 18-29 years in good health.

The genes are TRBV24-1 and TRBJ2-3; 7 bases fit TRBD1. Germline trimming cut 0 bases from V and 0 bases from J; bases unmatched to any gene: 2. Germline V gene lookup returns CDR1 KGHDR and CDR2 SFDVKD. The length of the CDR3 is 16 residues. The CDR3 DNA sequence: TGTGCCACCAGTGATTTGGGGGACAGTAGCACAGATACGCAGTATTTT. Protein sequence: CATSDLGDSSTDTQYF.

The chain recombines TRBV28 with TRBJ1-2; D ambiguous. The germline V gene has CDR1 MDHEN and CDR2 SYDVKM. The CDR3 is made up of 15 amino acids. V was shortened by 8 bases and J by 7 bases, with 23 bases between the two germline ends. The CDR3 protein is CASDSPGQSLGGYTF. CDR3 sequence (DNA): TGTGCCAGCGATTCGCCGGGCCAGAGCCTGGGTGGCTACACCTTC.

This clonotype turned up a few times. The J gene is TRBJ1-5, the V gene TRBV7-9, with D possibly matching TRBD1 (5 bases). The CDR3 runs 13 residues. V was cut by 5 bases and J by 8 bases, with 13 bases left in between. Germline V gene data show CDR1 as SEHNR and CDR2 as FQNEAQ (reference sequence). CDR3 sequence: CASSVTVLEPQHF. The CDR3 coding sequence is TGTGCCAGCAGCGTGACAGTGTTGGAGCCCCAGCATTTT.

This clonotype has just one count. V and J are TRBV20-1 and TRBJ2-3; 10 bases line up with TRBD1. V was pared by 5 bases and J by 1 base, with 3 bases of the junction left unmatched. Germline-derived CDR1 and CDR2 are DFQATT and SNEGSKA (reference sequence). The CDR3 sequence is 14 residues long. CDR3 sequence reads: CSALGTGGTDTQYF. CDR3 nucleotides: TGCAGTGCTTTGGGGACAGGGGGCACAGATACGCAGTATTTT.

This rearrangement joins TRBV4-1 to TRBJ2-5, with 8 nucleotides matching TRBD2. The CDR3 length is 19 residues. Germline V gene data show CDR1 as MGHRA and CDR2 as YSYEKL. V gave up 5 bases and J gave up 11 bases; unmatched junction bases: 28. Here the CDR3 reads CASSLSSQSGGITNNEQYF. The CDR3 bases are TGCGCCAGCAGCTTATCATCCCAGAGCGGGGGCATTACTAACAATGAGCAGTACTTC.

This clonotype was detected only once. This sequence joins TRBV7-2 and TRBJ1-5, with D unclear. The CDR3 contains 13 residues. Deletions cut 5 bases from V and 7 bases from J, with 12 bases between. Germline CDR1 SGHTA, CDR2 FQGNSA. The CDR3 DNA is TGTGCCAGCAGCCAAAGGGTTGGGCAGCCCCAGCATTTT. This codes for CASSQRVGQPQHF.

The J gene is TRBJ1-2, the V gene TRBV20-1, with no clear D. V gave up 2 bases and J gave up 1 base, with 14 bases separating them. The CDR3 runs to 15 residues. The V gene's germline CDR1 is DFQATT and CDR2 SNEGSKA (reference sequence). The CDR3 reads CSARPPTTNNYGYTF. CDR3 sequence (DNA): TGCAGTGCTAGACCCCCTACAACTAATAACTATGGCTACACCTTC.

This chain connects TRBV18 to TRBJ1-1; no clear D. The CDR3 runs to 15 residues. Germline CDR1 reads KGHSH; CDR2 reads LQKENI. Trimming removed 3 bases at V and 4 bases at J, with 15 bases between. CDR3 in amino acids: CASSPPTQWATEAFF. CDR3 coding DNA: TGTGCCAGCTCACCCCCCACCCAATGGGCCACTGAAGCTTTCTTT.

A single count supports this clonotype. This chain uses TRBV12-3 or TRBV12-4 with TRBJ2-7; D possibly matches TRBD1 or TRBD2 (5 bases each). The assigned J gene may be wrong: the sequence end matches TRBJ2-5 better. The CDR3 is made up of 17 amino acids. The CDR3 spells CASSPGTRGVRQETQYF. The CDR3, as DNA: TGTGCCAGCAGCCCGGGGACCCGAGGAGTACGCCAAGAGACCCAGTACTTC.

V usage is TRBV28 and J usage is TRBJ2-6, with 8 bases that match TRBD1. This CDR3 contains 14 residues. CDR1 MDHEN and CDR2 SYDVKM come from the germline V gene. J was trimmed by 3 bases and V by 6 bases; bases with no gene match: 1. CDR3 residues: CASSDRGGANVLTF. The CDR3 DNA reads TGTGCCAGCAGCGACAGGGGTGGGGCCAACGTCCTGACTTTC.

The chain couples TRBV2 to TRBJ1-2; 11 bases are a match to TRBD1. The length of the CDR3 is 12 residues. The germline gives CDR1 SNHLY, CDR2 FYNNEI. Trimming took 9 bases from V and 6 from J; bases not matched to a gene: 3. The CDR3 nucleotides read TGTGCCAGTGAGGGACAGGGGGATGGCTACACCTTC. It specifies CASEGQGDGYTF.

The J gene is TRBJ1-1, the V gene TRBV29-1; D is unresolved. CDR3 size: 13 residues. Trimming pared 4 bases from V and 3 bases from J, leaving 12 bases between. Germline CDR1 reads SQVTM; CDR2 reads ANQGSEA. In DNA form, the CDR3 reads TGCAGCGTTGGTAAGACGGCGGACACTGAAGCTTTCTTT. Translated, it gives CSVGKTADTEAFF.

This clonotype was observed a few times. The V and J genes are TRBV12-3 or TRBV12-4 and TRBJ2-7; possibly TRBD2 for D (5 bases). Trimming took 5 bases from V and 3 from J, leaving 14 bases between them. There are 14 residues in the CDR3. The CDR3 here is CASSPWTGDYEQYF. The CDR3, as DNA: TGTGCCAGCAGTCCTTGGACTGGAGACTACGAGCAGTACTTC.

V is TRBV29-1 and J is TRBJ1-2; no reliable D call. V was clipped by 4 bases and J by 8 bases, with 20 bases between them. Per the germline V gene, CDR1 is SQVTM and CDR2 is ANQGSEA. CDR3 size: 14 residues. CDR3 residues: CSVGAAPTPEGYTF. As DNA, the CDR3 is TGCAGCGTTGGAGCCGCGCCCACTCCCGAAGGCTACACCTTC.

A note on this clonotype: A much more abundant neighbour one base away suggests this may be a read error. The CDR3 region has the DNA TGTGCCAGCAGTTTCGGGACGGATGGGCAGTTCTTC. This encodes CASSFGTDGQFF. The chain recombines TRBV6-6 with TRBJ2-1, with D possibly being TRBD1 or TRBD2 (5 bases each). Trimming stripped 4 bases from V and 12 bases from J, with 13 bases between. Germline V gives CDR1 MNHNY, CDR2 SVGAGI (reference sequence). This CDR3 is 12 amino acids long.

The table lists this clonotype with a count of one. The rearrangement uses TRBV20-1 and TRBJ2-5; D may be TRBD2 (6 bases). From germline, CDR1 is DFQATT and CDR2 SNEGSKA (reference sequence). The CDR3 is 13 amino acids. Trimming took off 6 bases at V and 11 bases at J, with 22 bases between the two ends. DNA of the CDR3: TGCAGTGCCCCGGAGATAGGAGGGAATGAGCAGTACTTC. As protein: CSAPEIGGNEQYF.

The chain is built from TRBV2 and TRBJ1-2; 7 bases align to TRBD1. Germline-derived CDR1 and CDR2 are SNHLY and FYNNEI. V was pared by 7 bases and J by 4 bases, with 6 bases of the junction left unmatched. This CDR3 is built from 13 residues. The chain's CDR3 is CASKEGGIYGYTF. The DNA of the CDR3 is TGTGCCAGCAAGGAAGGGGGCATCTATGGCTACACCTTC.

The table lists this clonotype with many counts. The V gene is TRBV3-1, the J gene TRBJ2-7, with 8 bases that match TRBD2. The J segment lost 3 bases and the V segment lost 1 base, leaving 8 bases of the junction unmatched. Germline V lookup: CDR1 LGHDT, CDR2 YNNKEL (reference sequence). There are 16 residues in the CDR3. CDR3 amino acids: CASSQGISGTSYEQYF. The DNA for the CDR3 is TGTGCCAGCAGCCAAGGAATCTCCGGGACTAGCTACGAGCAGTACTTC.

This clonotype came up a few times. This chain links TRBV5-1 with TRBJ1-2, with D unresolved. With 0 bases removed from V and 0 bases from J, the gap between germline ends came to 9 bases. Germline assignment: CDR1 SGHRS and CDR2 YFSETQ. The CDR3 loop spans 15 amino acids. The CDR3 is CASSLEAPTNYGYTF. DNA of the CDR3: TGCGCCAGCAGCTTGGAGGCACCCACTAACTATGGCTACACCTTC. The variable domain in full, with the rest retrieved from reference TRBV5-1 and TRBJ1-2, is KAGVTQTPRYLIKTRGQQVTLSCSPISGHRSVSWYQQTPGQGLQFLFEYFSETQRNKGNFPGRFSGRQFSNSRSEMNVSTLELGDSALYLCASSLEAPTNYGYTFGSGTRLTVV.

The CDR3 region has the DNA TGCGCCAGCAGCCCCCCTACTAGCGCTTTGACAGTCTACGAGCAGTACTTC. It is translated as CASSPPTSALTVYEQYF. The chain combines TRBV5-1 with TRBJ2-4; TRBD2 agrees at 7 bases. Gene TRBJ2-7 matches the end of the DNA better, so the J call may be wrong. CDR1 and CDR2 (germline): SGHRS, YFSETQ. The CDR3 covers 17 residues.

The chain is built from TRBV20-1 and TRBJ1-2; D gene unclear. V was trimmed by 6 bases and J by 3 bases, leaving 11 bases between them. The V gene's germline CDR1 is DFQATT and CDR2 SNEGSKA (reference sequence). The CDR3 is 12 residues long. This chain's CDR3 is CSAERRDYGYTF. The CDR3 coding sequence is TGCAGTGCCGAGAGGCGGGACTATGGCTACACCTTC.

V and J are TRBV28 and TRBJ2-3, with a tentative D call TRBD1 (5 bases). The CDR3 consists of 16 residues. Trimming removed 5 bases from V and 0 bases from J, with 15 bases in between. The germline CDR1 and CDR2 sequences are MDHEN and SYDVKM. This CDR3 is CASSRTGDTSTDTQYF. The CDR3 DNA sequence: TGTGCCAGCAGTCGTACAGGTGACACTAGCACAGATACGCAGTATTTT.